The source of this T cell receptor (beta chain) is a study of sequential checkpoint blockade in melanoma. Study-level background: First-line arms were nivolumab then ipilimumab, or the reverse, randomized 1:1. DNA from more than 75 pretreatment tumor samples underwent TCRβ immunosequencing.

V was clipped by 5 bases and J by 8 bases, with 15 bases between them. CDR1 and CDR2 from the germline V gene are MDHEN and SYDVKM. This CDR3 spans 13 amino acids. Treatment noted: randomized to nivolumab then ipilimumab (arm A) or the reverse (arm B). No patient had prior DNA-damaging chemotherapy. Sequenced by immunoSEQ multiplex PCR; TCRdb stores in-frame clones only, minus some. The profile shows around 19,000 clones, 65% to 75% of them singletons. Concerning this clone: What it binds is not known.

Findings and limits, study-wide: In arm A, pretreatment tumor clonality was associated with response.

The starting material was tumor tissue (inferred from file names), obtained from a patient given nivolumab and ipilimumab in sequence. This sequence was found in a human donor with melanoma. The chain employs TRBV28 and TRBJ1-1; TRBD1 might be the D (6 bases). Here the CDR3 DNA reads TGTGCCAGCAGTAGCACAGGGAGGGGCGAAGCTTTCTTT. Translating gives CASSSTGRGEAFF.